This is a list of T cell receptor beta chains from one sample in a study of OX40 agonist ivuxolimab in advanced cancers. Profiling relied on immunoSEQ multiplex PCR, and the TCRdb table lists in-frame clones only, not all of them. The sample comprises some 80,000 clones, about 84% of which are singletons, and 6.9% rests with the top ten. This specimen consisted of CD4+ or CD8+ T cells sorted from blood, obtained in a trial of the OX40 agonist ivuxolimab. All receptors derive from an adult with an advanced solid tumor such as melanoma, head and neck, liver or kidney cancer. The CDR3 runs from the conserved cysteine through the conserved F or W. A D gene is named only where the DNA matches it firmly. Expanded clones get a size class; other rows say once, few or many, or leave the size out.

clone size: .
J gene: TRBJ1-1
V gene: TRBV7-9
D gene: .
CDR3 protein: CASSLVGGETEAFF
CDR3 DNA: TGTGCCAGCAGCTTAGTAGGGGGGGAAACTGAAGCTTTCTTT

clone size: medium-sized
J gene: TRBJ2-7
V gene: TRBV18
D gene: TRBD1
CDR3 protein: CASSPPQGVYEQYF
CDR3 DNA: TGTGCCAGCTCACCACCACAGGGGGTCTACGAGCAGTACTTC

clone size: .
J gene: TRBJ1-4
V gene: TRBV6-6
D gene: TRBD1
CDR3 protein: CASRPTGGNSEKLFF
CDR3 DNA: TGTGCCAGCAGGCCAACAGGGGGCAACAGTGAAAAACTGTTTTTT

clone size: few
J gene: TRBJ1-1
V gene: TRBV4-1
D gene: .
CDR3 protein: CASSSRHPNDEAFF
CDR3 DNA: TGCGCCAGCAGCTCCCGTCACCCGAACGATGAAGCTTTCTTT

clone size: .
J gene: TRBJ2-1
V gene: TRBV7-2
D gene: TRBD2
CDR3 protein: CASAEREGASGSYNEQFF
CDR3 DNA: TGTGCCAGCGCAGAGCGGGAGGGGGCGAGTGGCTCCTACAATGAGCAGTTCTTC

clone size: .
J gene: TRBJ1-5
V gene: TRBV7-9
D gene: .
CDR3 protein: CASSLTASNQPQHF
CDR3 DNA: TGTGCCAGCAGCTTAACAGCGAGCAATCAGCCCCAGCATTTT

clone size: .
J gene: TRBJ2-2
V gene: TRBV11-2
D gene: TRBD1
CDR3 protein: CASRDRGTGELFF
CDR3 DNA: TGTGCCAGCAGGGACAGGGGCACCGGGGAGCTGTTTTTT

clone size: .
J gene: TRBJ2-1
V gene: TRBV27
D gene: TRBD1
CDR3 protein: CASSLSGPGQGLF
CDR3 DNA: TGTGCCAGCAGTTTATCGGGGCCGGGACAGGGGCTCTTC

clone size: .
J gene: TRBJ2-5
V gene: TRBV6-1
D gene: .
CDR3 protein: CASSERSRGRNF
CDR3 DNA: TGTGCCAGCAGTGAAAGGTCCAGGGGCCGCAACTTC

clone size: .
J gene: TRBJ2-3
V gene: TRBV7-3
D gene: .
CDR3 protein: CASSLTSGNTQYF
CDR3 DNA: TGTGCCAGCAGCCTGACTAGTGGGAATACGCAGTATTTT

clone size: .
J gene: TRBJ2-7
V gene: TRBV30
D gene: .
CDR3 protein: CAWKVQGGGEQYF
CDR3 DNA: TGTGCCTGGAAGGTGCAGGGGGGCGGCGAGCAGTACTTC

clone size: .
J gene: TRBJ2-5
V gene: TRBV18
D gene: .
CDR3 protein: CASSPKGVPETQYF
CDR3 DNA: TGTGCCAGCTCACCTAAGGGGGTCCCAGAGACCCAGTACTTC

clone size: .
J gene: TRBJ2-5
V gene: TRBV11-2
D gene: .
CDR3 protein: CASSFIQGRETQYF
CDR3 DNA: TGTGCCAGCAGCTTTATACAGGGTCGAGAGACCCAGTACTTC

clone size: .
J gene: TRBJ1-3
V gene: TRBV7-2
D gene: .
CDR3 protein: CASSLRGRSSGNTIYF
CDR3 DNA: TGTGCCAGCAGCTTAAGGGGTAGGAGCTCTGGAAACACCATATATTTT

clone size: .
J gene: TRBJ1-5
V gene: TRBV30
D gene: .
CDR3 protein: CAWSRGALTQPQHF
CDR3 DNA: TGTGCCTGGAGTAGGGGGGCGCTTACTCAGCCCCAGCATTTT

clone size: .
J gene: TRBJ1-4
V gene: TRBV11-2
D gene: .
CDR3 protein: CASSPPGVRINEKLFF
CDR3 DNA: TGTGCCAGCAGCCCCCCGGGGGTCCGCATCAATGAAAAACTGTTTTTT

clone size: .
J gene: TRBJ1-4
V gene: TRBV15
D gene: TRBD1
CDR3 protein: CATSVGTGDEKLFF
CDR3 DNA: TGTGCCACCAGCGTCGGGACAGGGGATGAAAAACTGTTTTTT

clone size: .
J gene: TRBJ2-5
V gene: TRBV9
D gene: .
CDR3 protein: CASSVDWGSSGTQYF
CDR3 DNA: TGTGCCAGCAGCGTAGACTGGGGTTCGTCCGGGACCCAGTACTTC

clone size: .
J gene: TRBJ1-6
V gene: TRBV30
D gene: .
CDR3 protein: CAWSAHRDSPLHF
CDR3 DNA: TGTGCCTGGAGTGCCCACAGGGATTCACCCCTCCACTTT

clone size: .
J gene: TRBJ2-1
V gene: TRBV7-9
D gene: TRBD2
CDR3 protein: CASSFGLAGEAANEQFF
CDR3 DNA: TGTGCCAGCAGCTTCGGACTAGCGGGAGAGGCAGCGAATGAGCAGTTCTTC

clone size: .
J gene: TRBJ1-2
V gene: TRBV28
D gene: .
CDR3 protein: CASSSPQGGYGYTF
CDR3 DNA: TGTGCCAGCAGTTCGCCCCAGGGCGGATATGGCTACACCTTC

clone size: .
J gene: TRBJ2-3
V gene: TRBV6-5
D gene: .
CDR3 protein: CAVALGSADTQYF
CDR3 DNA: TGTGCCGTAGCATTGGGGAGTGCAGATACGCAGTATTTT

clone size: .
J gene: TRBJ1-1
V gene: TRBV5-1
D gene: .
CDR3 protein: CASSPTGIAPEAFF
CDR3 DNA: TGCGCCAGCAGCCCAACAGGGATAGCTCCGGAAGCTTTCTTT

clone size: .
J gene: TRBJ1-2
V gene: TRBV7-8
D gene: .
CDR3 protein: CASSLAGPNYGYTF
CDR3 DNA: TGTGCCAGCAGCTTAGCGGGACCCAACTATGGCTACACCTTC

clone size: .
J gene: TRBJ2-6
V gene: TRBV19
D gene: TRBD1
CDR3 protein: CASIAGQGYPGANVLTF
CDR3 DNA: TGTGCCTCTATCGCGGGACAGGGGTATCCTGGGGCCAACGTCCTGACTTTC

clone size: .
J gene: TRBJ1-2
V gene: TRBV14
D gene: TRBD1
CDR3 protein: CASSPGTGGVEGYTF
CDR3 DNA: TGTGCCAGCAGCCCCGGGACAGGGGGCGTCGAGGGCTACACCTTC

clone size: few
J gene: TRBJ1-2
V gene: TRBV18
D gene: .
CDR3 protein: CASSLGGGELQGYTF
CDR3 DNA: TGTGCCAGCTCACTAGGAGGAGGGGAACTACAGGGCTACACCTTC

clone size: .
J gene: TRBJ1-1
V gene: TRBV5-1
D gene: TRBD1
CDR3 protein: CASTTRGTGNAEAFF
CDR3 DNA: TGCGCCAGCACCACACGCGGGACAGGGAATGCTGAAGCTTTCTTT

clone size: .
J gene: TRBJ1-4
V gene: TRBV6-5
D gene: .
CDR3 protein: CASSLGQTGEKLFF
CDR3 DNA: TGTGCCAGCAGTTTGGGGCAGACGGGGGAAAAACTGTTTTTT

clone size: .
J gene: TRBJ1-2
V gene: TRBV6-5
D gene: .
CDR3 protein: CATKEGAGYTF
CDR3 DNA: TGTGCCACCAAGGAGGGAGCTGGCTACACCTTC

clone size: .
J gene: TRBJ2-7
V gene: TRBV7-3
D gene: .
CDR3 protein: CASSQDGYEQYF
CDR3 DNA: TGTGCCAGCAGCCAGGACGGATACGAGCAGTACTTC

clone size: .
J gene: TRBJ2-2
V gene: TRBV4-3
D gene: .
CDR3 protein: CASSHPFSANTGELFF
CDR3 DNA: TGCGCCAGCAGCCACCCCTTCTCCGCGAACACCGGGGAGCTGTTTTTT

clone size: .
J gene: TRBJ1-1
V gene: TRBV6-5
D gene: .
CDR3 protein: CASSYSASMNTEAFF
CDR3 DNA: TGTGCCAGCAGTTACTCAGCTAGCATGAACACTGAAGCTTTCTTT

clone size: .
J gene: TRBJ2-1
V gene: TRBV19
D gene: .
CDR3 protein: CASSPLQDRSYNEQFF
CDR3 DNA: TGTGCCAGTAGCCCCCTACAGGACCGCTCCTACAATGAGCAGTTCTTC

clone size: .
J gene: TRBJ2-1
V gene: TRBV30
D gene: .
CDR3 protein: CAWSNGLSHNEQFF
CDR3 DNA: TGTGCCTGGAGTAATGGGCTTTCCCACAATGAGCAGTTCTTC

clone size: .
J gene: TRBJ1-1
V gene: TRBV27
D gene: TRBD1
CDR3 protein: CASREFGTENTEAFF
CDR3 DNA: TGTGCCAGCAGGGAATTTGGGACAGAAAACACTGAAGCTTTCTTT